What follows describes a single TCR beta chain. This entry is derived from a study of blood T cell repertoires in COVID-19. Overall study: Sources were T cells, B-cell-depleted T cells, or PBMCs; the material itself was cDNA or gDNA.

TCRdb's copy holds only in-frame clones and misses some; the assay was immunoSEQ multiplex PCR. The table includes about 380,000 clones, 85% detected once. The CDR3 contains 12 residues. The sequencing sample was made of peripheral blood. This TCR came from a young woman with acute or convalescent COVID-19. The gene calls are TRBV21-1 and TRBJ1-2. TRBV21-1 has pseudogene status. In DNA, the CDR3 is TGTGCCAGCAGCAAAGTTCCCTCTGGCTACACCTTC. This codes for CASSKVPSGYTF.